Listed below are T cell receptor beta chains from one sample, sequenced in a study of blood T cell repertoires in COVID-19. TCRdb's table, derived via immunoSEQ multiplex PCR, lists solely in-frame clones and lacks some. The sample has approximately 170,000 clones, less than 85% seen once. The sequenced sample was PBMCs or T cells enriched from blood (not recorded which). All receptors derive from a man aged 50 or older who had recovered from COVID-19. The CDR3 runs from the conserved cysteine through the conserved F or W. The D gene is left open where the match is weak. The size field is filled for only some rows; it gives once, few, many or a size class.

TRBD1,TRBJ1-1,TRBV11-2,few,15,CASSPQEGADTEAFF,TGTGCCAGCAGCCCCCAGGAGGGGGCGGACACTGAAGCTTTCTTT
TRBD2,TRBJ2-5,TRBV2,-,15,CASSRGLAGQETQYF,TGTGCCAGCAGTAGGGGACTAGCGGGGCAAGAGACCCAGTACTTC
TRBD1,TRBJ2-3,TRBV5-1,-,15,CASSSTGQGSDTQYF,TGCGCCAGCAGCTCTACGGGACAGGGATCGGATACGCAGTATTTT
-,TRBJ1-4,TRBV29-1,-,12,CSFQGLNEKLFF,TGCAGCTTTCAGGGGCTTAATGAAAAACTGTTTTTT
TRBD2,TRBJ2-1,TRBV5-1,-,15,CASSLAGGGTREQFF,TGCGCCAGCAGCTTGGCCGGCGGGGGGACACGGGAGCAGTTCTTC
-,TRBJ1-5,TRBV27,-,18,CASSLSGGVGDSNQPQHF,TGTGCCAGCAGTTTATCAGGGGGGGTGGGGGATAGCAATCAGCCCCAGCATTTT
TRBD2,TRBJ2-5,TRBV24-1,-,16,CATIPLGTSGGETQYF,TGTGCCACCATCCCCCTAGGGACTAGCGGGGGGGAGACCCAGTACTTC
-,TRBJ2-2,TRBV6-5,-,15,CASSRSEIGSGELFF,TGTGCCAGCAGCCGATCGGAGATCGGGAGCGGGGAGCTGTTTTTT
-,TRBJ2-1,TRBV9,-,16,CASSVGNWRGDNEQFF,TGTGCCAGCAGCGTAGGAAACTGGCGGGGAGACAATGAGCAGTTCTTC
TRBD2,TRBJ2-5,TRBV24-1,-,15,CATSDVGGSQETQYF,TGTGCCACCAGTGACGTCGGGGGGTCCCAAGAGACCCAGTACTTC
TRBD1,TRBJ1-1,TRBV11-3,-,15,CASISPDRGNTEAFF,TGTGCCAGCATTTCCCCGGACAGGGGGAACACTGAAGCTTTCTTT
TRBD2,TRBJ2-1,TRBV3-1/TRBV3-2,-,21,CASSQDRPGTRPRSSYNEQFF,TGTGCCAGCAGCCAAGACAGGCCCGGGACTAGGCCAAGAAGTTCCTACAATGAGCAGTTCTTC
-,TRBJ2-7,TRBV5-1,-,15,CASSLSTREAYEQYF,TGCGCCAGCAGCTTGTCAACCCGAGAAGCCTACGAGCAGTACTTC
TRBD1,TRBJ1-6,TRBV4-1,-,16,CASSQNTGTGFSPLHF,TGCGCCAGCAGCCAAAACACCGGGACAGGGTTTTCACCCCTCCACTTT
-,TRBJ2-7,TRBV14,-,13,CASSPRGVYEQYF,TGTGCCAGCAGCCCCAGGGGTGTCTACGAGCAGTACTTC
-,TRBJ1-2,TRBV29-1,-,13,CSVGRVANYGYTF,TGCAGCGTTGGGAGGGTTGCTAACTATGGCTACACCTTC
-,TRBJ2-7,TRBV6-5,-,13,CASSLFRGGEQYF,TGTGCCAGCAGTTTATTCAGGGGCGGCGAGCAGTACTTC
-,TRBJ1-2,TRBV18,few,15,CASSQGSPILHGYTF,TGTGCCAGCTCTCAGGGGAGTCCAATCCTACATGGCTACACCTTC
TRBD1,TRBJ1-6,TRBV7-9,once,14,CATQGAGNNSPLHF,TGTGCCACTCAGGGGGCTGGGAATAATTCACCCCTCCACTTT
-,TRBJ1-3,TRBV19,once,15,CASSNQYFSGNTIYF,TGTGCCAGTAGTAACCAATACTTCTCTGGAAACACCATATATTTT
-,TRBJ1-1,TRBV9,-,16,CASSVSVTADNTEAFF,TGTGCCAGCAGCGTGTCAGTAACAGCCGACAACACTGAAGCTTTCTTT
-,TRBJ1-4,TRBV12-3/TRBV12-4,-,11,CASSQHGKLFF,TGTGCCAGCAGTCAACACGGGAAACTGTTTTTT
TRBD1,TRBJ2-5,TRBV6-2/TRBV6-3,-,17,CASSSPNRGPDQETQYF,TGTGCCAGCAGTTCCCCGAACAGGGGGCCGGACCAAGAGACCCAGTACTTC
TRBD1,TRBJ1-6,TRBV5-1,many,16,CASSPAPGGINSPLHF,TGCGCCAGCAGCCCGGCCCCAGGGGGCATTAATTCACCCCTCCACTTT
TRBD1,TRBJ1-6,TRBV7-7,-,15,CASSLGTGLHSPLHF,TGTGCTAGCAGCTTAGGGACAGGCCTCCATTCACCCCTCCACTTT
-,TRBJ2-2,TRBV7-9,-,16,CASSQQAISNTGELFF,TGTGCCAGCAGCCAACAGGCAATATCGAACACCGGGGAGCTGTTTTTT
-,TRBJ2-6,TRBV6-6,-,16,CASSRYRVSGANVLTF,TGTGCCAGCAGTAGATACAGAGTCTCTGGGGCCAACGTCCTGACTTTC
-,TRBJ1-2,TRBV29-1,-,11,CSVGSPPGYTF,TGCAGCGTTGGTAGCCCCCCTGGCTACACCTTC
-,TRBJ2-6,TRBV3-1/TRBV3-2,-,15,CASSQDSSGANVLTF,TGTGCCAGCAGCCAGGACAGCTCTGGGGCCAACGTCCTGACTTTC